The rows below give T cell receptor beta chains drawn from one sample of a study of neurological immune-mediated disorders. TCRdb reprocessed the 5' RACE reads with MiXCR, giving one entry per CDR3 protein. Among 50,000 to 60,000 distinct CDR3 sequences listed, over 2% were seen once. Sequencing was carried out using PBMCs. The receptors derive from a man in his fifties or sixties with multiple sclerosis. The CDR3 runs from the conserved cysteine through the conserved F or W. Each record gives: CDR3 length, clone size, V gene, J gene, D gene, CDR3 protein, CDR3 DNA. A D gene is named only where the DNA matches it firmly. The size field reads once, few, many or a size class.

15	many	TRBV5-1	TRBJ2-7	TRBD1	CASSLMTGHPYEQYF	TGCGCCAGCAGTCTGATGACAGGGCACCCCTACGAGCAGTACTTC
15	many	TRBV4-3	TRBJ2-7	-	CASSQGKGLSYEQYF	TGCGCCAGCAGCCAAGGAAAGGGGCTCTCCTACGAGCAGTACTTC
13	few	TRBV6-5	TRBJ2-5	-	CAARGAGQETQYF	TGTGCCGCCCGGGGGGCTGGTCAAGAGACCCAGTACTTC
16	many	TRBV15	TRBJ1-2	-	CATSRSGGVVNYGYTF	TGTGCCACCAGCAGGAGTGGGGGGGTAGTTAACTATGGCTACACCTTC
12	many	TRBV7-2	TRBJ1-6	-	CASSSPFSPLHF	TGTGCCAGCAGCTCGCCATTTTCACCCCTCCACTTT
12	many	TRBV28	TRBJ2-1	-	CASSAYVTEQFF	TGTGCCAGCAGTGCCTATGTTACTGAGCAGTTCTTC
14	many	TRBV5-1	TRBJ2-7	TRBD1	CASSQGTGGYEQYF	TGCGCCAGCAGCCAGGGGACAGGGGGCTACGAGCAGTACTTC
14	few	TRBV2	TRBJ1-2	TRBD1	CASSRGQEYHGYTF	TGTGCCAGCAGCCGGGGACAGGAGTATCATGGCTACACCTTC
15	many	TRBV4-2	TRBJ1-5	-	CASSQEGQGKQPQHF	TGTGCCAGCAGCCAAGAAGGGCAGGGAAAACAGCCCCAGCATTTT
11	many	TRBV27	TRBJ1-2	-	CASRYKDGYTF	TGTGCCAGCCGTTATAAGGATGGCTACACCTTC
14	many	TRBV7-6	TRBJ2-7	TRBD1	CASSPDRGRVEQYF	TGTGCCAGCAGCCCGGACAGGGGGCGCGTCGAGCAGTACTTC
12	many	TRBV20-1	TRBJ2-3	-	CSVEGRKDTQYF	TGCAGTGTCGAGGGCAGAAAAGATACGCAGTATTTT